This is a list of T cell receptor beta chains from one sample in a study of blood T cell repertoires in COVID-19. Generated by immunoSEQ multiplex PCR, the TCRdb table keeps only in-frame clones and is missing some. The sample includes roughly 120,000 clones, around 85% of them seen just once. Sequenced sample: peripheral blood. These receptors originate from a man aged 70-80 years who had recovered from COVID-19. CDR3s include the opening cysteine and the closing phenylalanine or tryptophan. D genes are given only for firm matches. Size is omitted from some rows. Given values are once, few, many or a class for expanded clones.

j_gene: TRBJ2-5
d_gene: TRBD2
abundance: NA
v_gene: TRBV5-1
CDR3nt: TGCGCCAGCAGCCTCTTAGCGGGGGGGCCGGGGGAGACCCAGTACTTC
CDR3aa: CASSLLAGGPGETQYF

j_gene: TRBJ1-1
d_gene: TRBD1
abundance: NA
v_gene: TRBV7-9
CDR3nt: TGTGCCAGCAGCGTGGGACAGGGGAGGGGTGGGACTGAAGCTTTCTTT
CDR3aa: CASSVGQGRGGTEAFF

j_gene: TRBJ1-5
d_gene: NA
abundance: NA
v_gene: TRBV21-1
CDR3nt: TGTGCCAGCACCACACCGAACAGGCCGGAGGGACCCCAGCATTTT
CDR3aa: CASTTPNRPEGPQHF

j_gene: TRBJ2-5
d_gene: NA
abundance: NA
v_gene: TRBV30
CDR3nt: TGTGCCTGGAGTCCCCCCTGGGGAGGCCAAGAGACCCAGTACTTC
CDR3aa: CAWSPPWGGQETQYF

j_gene: TRBJ2-7
d_gene: TRBD1
abundance: NA
v_gene: TRBV5-1
CDR3nt: TGCGCCAGCAGCTGGGACAGGGATTACGAGCAGTACTTC
CDR3aa: CASSWDRDYEQYF

j_gene: TRBJ2-1
d_gene: TRBD2
abundance: NA
v_gene: TRBV18
CDR3nt: TGTGCCAGCTGCCAGAGCGGGGGTACCTACAATGAGCAGTTCTTC
CDR3aa: CASCQSGGTYNEQFF

j_gene: TRBJ1-6
d_gene: NA
abundance: few
v_gene: TRBV3-1/TRBV3-2
CDR3nt: TGTGCCAGCAGCCGGGAGGGGCTAAATTCACCCCTCCACTTT
CDR3aa: CASSREGLNSPLHF

j_gene: TRBJ2-3
d_gene: TRBD2
abundance: NA
v_gene: TRBV27
CDR3nt: TGTGCCAGCAGCCCTAGCGGGAGTGTTAGCACAGATACGCAGTATTTT
CDR3aa: CASSPSGSVSTDTQYF

j_gene: TRBJ2-3
d_gene: TRBD2
abundance: NA
v_gene: TRBV7-3
CDR3nt: TGTGCCAGCAGTCCGAAGCGGGACGCTGACGTTCACGGCACAGATACGCAGTATTTT
CDR3aa: CASSPKRDADVHGTDTQYF

j_gene: TRBJ2-2
d_gene: TRBD1
abundance: NA
v_gene: TRBV11-3
CDR3nt: TGTGCCAGCAGCCCGAGCAGGGGGCCGAACACCGGGGAGCTGTTTTTT
CDR3aa: CASSPSRGPNTGELFF

j_gene: TRBJ2-1
d_gene: TRBD2
abundance: medium-sized
v_gene: TRBV6-5
CDR3nt: TGTGCCAGCACTAGCGGGGGGATCAATGAGCAGTTCTTC
CDR3aa: CASTSGGINEQFF

j_gene: TRBJ1-5
d_gene: TRBD1
abundance: once
v_gene: TRBV12-5
CDR3nt: TGTGCTAGTGGTTTGTCCCCCCCGGGACAGGGGGGCAATCAGCCCCAGCATTTT
CDR3aa: CASGLSPPGQGGNQPQHF

j_gene: TRBJ2-3
d_gene: TRBD1
abundance: NA
v_gene: TRBV6-5
CDR3nt: TGTGCCAGCAGTTACTTCGACAGGGCCGATACGCAGTATTTT
CDR3aa: CASSYFDRADTQYF

j_gene: TRBJ2-2
d_gene: TRBD2
abundance: NA
v_gene: TRBV28
CDR3nt: TGTGCCAGCAGTTTTCCCGGACTAGCGGGAACCGGGGAGCTGTTTTTT
CDR3aa: CASSFPGLAGTGELFF

j_gene: TRBJ1-2
d_gene: TRBD1
abundance: NA
v_gene: TRBV30
CDR3nt: TGTGCCTGGAGTCGGGACAGGCCTCAAGGCTACACCTTC
CDR3aa: CAWSRDRPQGYTF

j_gene: TRBJ2-7
d_gene: NA
abundance: NA
v_gene: TRBV6-5
CDR3nt: TGTGCCAGCAGCCACCTAGAAGATTACGAGCAGTACTTC
CDR3aa: CASSHLEDYEQYF

j_gene: TRBJ1-5
d_gene: NA
abundance: NA
v_gene: TRBV7-3
CDR3nt: TGTGCCAGCAGCCAAGGGGGACCGGATCAGCCCCAGCATTTT
CDR3aa: CASSQGGPDQPQHF

j_gene: TRBJ1-1
d_gene: NA
abundance: NA
v_gene: TRBV3-1/TRBV3-2
CDR3nt: TGTGCCAGCAGTGGACAGAGGAACACTGAAGCTTTCTTT
CDR3aa: CASSGQRNTEAFF

j_gene: TRBJ1-5
d_gene: NA
abundance: NA
v_gene: TRBV6-5
CDR3nt: TGTGCCAGCAGCCGACAAGCCAATCAGCCCCAGCATTTT
CDR3aa: CASSRQANQPQHF

j_gene: TRBJ2-3
d_gene: TRBD2
abundance: NA
v_gene: TRBV5-4
CDR3nt: TGTGCCAGCAGCTTGGGACTAGCGGGGGGGCAAGATACGCAGTATTTT
CDR3aa: CASSLGLAGGQDTQYF

j_gene: TRBJ2-5
d_gene: NA
abundance: NA
v_gene: TRBV7-3
CDR3nt: TGTGCCAGCAGCTTAGCCGGACAGACTCAAGAGACCCAGTACTTC
CDR3aa: CASSLAGQTQETQYF

j_gene: TRBJ2-7
d_gene: TRBD1
abundance: NA
v_gene: TRBV28
CDR3nt: TGTGCCAGCAGTATCATTGACAGGGATTTCAACGAGCAGTACTTC
CDR3aa: CASSIIDRDFNEQYF